This T cell receptor beta chain appears in the sequencing data of a study of vaccination effects on CD4 cells after COVID-19. The authors isolated CD4+ T cells after about 10 days of culture. Two-dose vaccination with either BNT162b2 or mRNA-1273 was given to the participants. Germline V CDR1 and CDR2: SEHNR, FQNEAQ (reference sequence). V was clipped by 5 bases and J by 1 base, with 8 bases between them. The CDR3 spans 13 residues. The method was immunoSEQ multiplex PCR; TCRdb's version includes in-frame clones alone and lacks a portion of them. This table holds more than 60,000 clones, around 70% found once. This clone was counted once. The target antigen is unknown.

The sequences come from CD4+ T cells from PBMCs cultured without peptide, collected after COVID-19 vaccination. The J gene is TRBJ2-5, the V gene TRBV7-9, with a weak D call TRBD1 (6 bases). The clonotype was recovered from a human donor who received a COVID-19 vaccine. The DNA for the CDR3 is TGTGCCAGCAGCCGGGACACCCAAGAGACCCAGTACTTC. As protein: CASSRDTQETQYF.